This TCR beta chain was documented in a study of read filtering for tumor transcriptome and immune sequencing (dated by TCRdb to 2020 to 2022). For the study in its entirety: The cohort was composed of some 16 male and about 14 female patients, with a mean age of approximately 72 years and an age range of about 40 to 90. By revised international staging, eight or nine patients were R-ISS I, approximately 15 were R-ISS II and 7 were R-ISS III. After DNase treatment, whole-transcriptome libraries were prepared using the TruSeq RNA Access Library Prep Kit. TCR-region mapped reads per sample ranged from about 4 to 10.27 million with IR-seq versus only roughly 75 to 1,300 with RNA-seq. Using the same bone marrow samples, the study compared TCR repertoires obtained by targeted immune repertoire sequencing with those obtained by bulk whole-transcriptome sequencing. A main aim was a read-filtering strategy for immune repertoire data, specifically whether clonotypes supported by a single read should be removed.

The CDR3 has 12 amino acids, counting the end cysteine and phenylalanine. CDR3 DNA only is kept here, 36 bases in frame from base 1. The germline V gene encodes CDR1 SQVTM and CDR2 ANQGSEA. At the junction V is shortened by 7 bases and J by 4 bases, with 14 bases in between. The table lists this clonotype with many counts. The antigen this receptor binds is unknown. Base qualities are not at hand, and no much larger clone is one base apart. Bone marrow was sampled from every patient at the time of active disease. Bone marrow mononuclear cells were isolated by Ficoll-Hypaque density gradient centrifugation. CD138-negative cells were obtained by negative selection after labeling with CD138 magnetic microbeads on a MACS separator, removing myeloma plasma cells. Flow cytometry with CD138 antibodies on an Attune NxT was used to check how pure the isolated cells were. TRIzol reagent was used to extract total RNA, and a NanoDrop spectrophotometer was used to quantify the extracted RNA. For each patient, paired RNA-seq and IR-seq were run on the CD138-negative bone marrow sample from that patient.

Overall study outcomes, separate from this receptor: Single-read clonotypes made up about 87% of clonotypes but about 3.5% of total reads in IR-seq, and 70% to 75% of clonotypes and approximately 48% of reads in RNA-seq. Compared with RNA-seq, IR-seq captured clonotypes at much greater depth and more reliably, and a smaller IR-seq throughput was enough to identify most of the shared clonotypes. The sorted CD138-negative fraction was a mixed bone marrow immune population, not purified T cells. The correlation between IR-seq and RNA-seq shared clonotype proportions rose when single-read clonotypes were removed.

Starting from roughly 440 ng RNA, TCR libraries were constructed with the Immunoverse kit using molecular barcoded adaptors that cover the alpha/delta and beta/gamma chains. The same RNA used for transcriptome sequencing was used for TCR library preparation. An Illumina HiSeq 4000 with 2 x 150 cycles was used to sequence the TCR libraries. The paper's processing steps were these. Using MiXCR, which included quality filtering and error correction, TCR reads were aligned to human V, D, J and C references and then assembled into CDR3 clonotypes. The tcR package in R was used to analyze clonotype counts and gene usage diversity. For inspection of raw mapping reads, RNA-seq reads were mapped by STAR aligner version 2.5.3a onto GRCh37 of the human genome. To test the effect of sequencing depth on detected clonotypes, IR-seq fastq files were randomly downsampled using Seqtk 1.3. The public reads were reprocessed in TCRdb via fastp at Q25 and MiXCR, keeping in-frame beta chains. Records with the same CDR3 protein are collapsed into one entry carrying the most frequent genes and DNA. TCRdb's processing, not the authors' own work, is the source of the V and J calls. The sample table records 48,000 or so distinct CDR3 sequences; around a fifth of these occur just once. Of the sample, 15% falls within the top ten clones.

The sequence was obtained from a donor over 35 with multiple myeloma. In this chain, TRBV29-1 is recombined with TRBJ2-7; TRBD2 is perhaps the D gene, given 7 matching bases. Specimen: a population of CD138-negative cells sorted from bone marrow. This specimen's cell subset or site label, interpreted: bone marrow mononuclear cells depleted of CD138+ plasma/myeloma cells by negative magnetic selection. The DNA sequence follows: TGCAGCGCCGGGGGGCAGGATTACGAGCAGTACTTC. This translates into CSAGGQDYEQYF.